A selection of T cell receptor beta chains follows, all from one sample in a study of CD8+CD57+ T cells in acquired aplastic anemia. One entry per CDR3 protein results from TCRdb running MiXCR on the reads. The sample lists around 170,000 distinct CDR3 sequences, about 60% occurring once. Sequences were obtained from sorted CD4+, CD8+, or CD8+CD57+ T cells (not recorded which) from PBMCs. The receptors were sampled from a human donor in good health. CDR3s include the opening cysteine and the closing phenylalanine or tryptophan. A D gene is named only where the DNA matches it firmly. Clone size is not always given. Where it is, it says once, few, many or a class for expanded clones.

clone_size	d_call	v_call	j_call	cdr3_nt	cdr3_aa
-	-	TRBV7-9	TRBJ2-5	TGTGCCAGCAGCCTCGGGACAACTGGAGGGGAGACCCAGTACTTC	CASSLGTTGGETQYF
many	-	TRBV10-2	TRBJ2-3	TGCGCCAGCAGGTATCCGGGAGAAACAGATACGCAGTATTTT	CASRYPGETDTQYF
-	TRBD1	TRBV7-8	TRBJ2-7	TGTGCCAGCAGCTTAGTGGGGGCCGGGACAGGGAAGTACGAGCAGTACTTC	CASSLVGAGTGKYEQYF
-	-	TRBV19	TRBJ1-1	TGTGCCAGTAGCACCGTTCGATCAAACACTGAAGCTTTCTTT	CASSTVRSNTEAFF
-	TRBD2	TRBV2	TRBJ2-7	TGTGCCAGCAGTCCGACTAGCGGCACCTACGAGCAGTACTTC	CASSPTSGTYEQYF
-	-	TRBV11-1	TRBJ1-4	TGCGCCAGCAGCCAAGGTCGGGGTCTGAATGAAAAACTGTTTTTT	CASSQGRGLNEKLFF
-	-	TRBV20-1	TRBJ1-3	TGCAGTGCTAGAGGGGCGGTTAATTCAAGCCCTGGAAACACCATATATTTT	CSARGAVNSSPGNTIYF
-	-	TRBV10-3	TRBJ2-1	TGTGCCATCGCGGCAACCGGGACTTCAAACAATGAGCAGTTCTTC	CAIAATGTSNNEQFF
-	-	TRBV7-6	TRBJ1-6	TGTGCCAGCAGCTTAACCGACTATAATTCACCCCTCCACTTT	CASSLTDYNSPLHF
-	TRBD2	TRBV9	TRBJ2-5	TGTGCCAGCAGCGTAGGGGAGCGGGGGGGCGCGGAGACCCAGTACTTC	CASSVGERGGAETQYF
many	-	TRBV20-1	TRBJ1-2	TGCAGTGCTAGAGCCACCGGGGTAGGGAGCGGCTACACCTTC	CSARATGVGSGYTF
-	-	TRBV5-1	TRBJ1-1	TGCGCCAGCAGCCTGATGAGGGGTGGTGGCACTGAAGCTTTCTTT	CASSLMRGGGTEAFF
few	-	TRBV7-9	TRBJ2-1	TGTGCCAGCAGCTTAGGTGGGGGTTCCTACAATGAGCAGTTCTTC	CASSLGGGSYNEQFF
once	TRBD1	TRBV7-9	TRBJ2-7	TGTGCCAGCAGCCCCTGGGACAGTACCTACGAGCAGTACTTC	CASSPWDSTYEQYF
-	-	TRBV7-2	TRBJ2-7	TGTGCCAGCAGCACGGTGGCGGACTACGAGCAGTACTTC	CASSTVADYEQYF
-	TRBD1	TRBV2	TRBJ2-3	TGTGCCAGCTGCATAGAGGACAGGGGTTATACGCAGTATTTT	CASCIEDRGYTQYF
-	TRBD1	TRBV7-9	TRBJ1-4	TGTGCCAGCAGCCCAGGGACAGGGGTTTTT	CASSPGTGVF
once	-	TRBV2	TRBJ2-1	TGTGCCAGCAGGGACGGGTGGAAGTCTAGTTTCGATGAGCAGTTCTTC	CASRDGWKSSFDEQFF
-	TRBD1	TRBV5-1	TRBJ1-2	TGCGCCAGCAGCCCCGGGACAGGGCCTATTGGCTACACCTTC	CASSPGTGPIGYTF
-	TRBD2	TRBV20-1	TRBJ2-7	TGCAGTGCTTCTAGCGGGGGAGGGGAGCGCGAGCAGTACTTC	CSASSGGGEREQYF
-	-	TRBV7-9	TRBJ1-2	TGTGCCAGCAGGCCGAGGGCGAACTATAACTATGGCTACACCTTC	CASRPRANYNYGYTF
-	-	TRBV2	TRBJ2-3	TGTGCCAGCAGTGAGGGGGATTACACAGATACGCAGTATTTT	CASSEGDYTDTQYF
-	-	TRBV20-1	TRBJ2-5	TGCAGCGGAGAAAAGGGAGGGGGAGAGACCCAGTACTTC	CSGEKGGGETQYF
-	-	TRBV5-1	TRBJ2-7	TGCGCCAGCAGGTCTGTGGCGAGTACCTACGAGCAGTACTTC	CASRSVASTYEQYF
-	-	TRBV7-3	TRBJ2-5	TGTGCCAGCAGCTTTGAAAGACAAGAGACCCAGTACTTC	CASSFERQETQYF
-	-	TRBV5-6	TRBJ2-7	TGTGCCAGTAGCATGAACTACTACGAGCAGTACTTC	CASSMNYYEQYF